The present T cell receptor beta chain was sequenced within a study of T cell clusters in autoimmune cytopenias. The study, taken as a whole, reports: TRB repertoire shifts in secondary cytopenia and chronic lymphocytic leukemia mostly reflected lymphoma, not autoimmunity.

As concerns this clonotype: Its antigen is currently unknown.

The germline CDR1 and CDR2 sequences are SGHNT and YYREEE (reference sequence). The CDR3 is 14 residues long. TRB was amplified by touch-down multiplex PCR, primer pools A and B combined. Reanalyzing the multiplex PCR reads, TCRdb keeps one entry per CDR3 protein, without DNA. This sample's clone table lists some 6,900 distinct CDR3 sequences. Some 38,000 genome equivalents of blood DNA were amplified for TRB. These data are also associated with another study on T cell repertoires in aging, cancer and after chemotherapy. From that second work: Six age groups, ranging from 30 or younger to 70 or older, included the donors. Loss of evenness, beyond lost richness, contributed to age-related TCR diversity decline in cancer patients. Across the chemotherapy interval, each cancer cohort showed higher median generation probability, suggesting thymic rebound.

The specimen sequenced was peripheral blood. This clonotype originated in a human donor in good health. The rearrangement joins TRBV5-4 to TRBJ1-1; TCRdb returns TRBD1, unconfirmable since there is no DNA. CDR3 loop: CASSLAGWGAEAFF.